This T cell receptor (beta chain) was found in a study of beta chain features in type 1 diabetes. Study at large: Healthy donors and patients had similar age, gender and cell yields. Investigators examined roughly 99,000,000 sorted cells across all samples. Regarding the study as a whole: Type 1 diabetes patients had TCRB CDR3s that were shorter (moderately but significantly so) in all four CD4+ subsets.

Notes on this clone: Its antigen is undetermined.

The entirety of the isolated RNA underwent reverse transcription, so expressed TCRB transcripts were sequenced. Using immunoSEQ multiplex PCR, the repertoire was profiled, and TCRdb retains in-frame clones only, with some absent. The table lists around 160,000 clones, 9% of them singletons. CD4+ naive, central memory, regulatory and stem cell-like memory subsets were isolated by sorting on CD45RO/CCR7/CD25/CD127/CD95/CD27. The receptor was derived from a woman between 25 and 40 years old with type 1 diabetes. Sequencing was done on a sample of central memory CD4+ T cells from blood.

The CDR3 sequence is CASRRTTASNQPQHF. The CDR3 DNA sequence: TGTGCCAGCAGGCGTACAACAGCTTCCAATCAGCCCCAGCATTTT. This sequence joins TRBV27 and TRBJ1-5; no clear D gene. Germline lookup yields CDR1 MNHEY and CDR2 SMNVEV (reference sequence). The CDR3 spans 15 residues. Trimming left V 6 bases short and J 3 bases short, with 15 bases between.